This T cell receptor beta chain derives from a study of STAT5B mutations in CD4+ large granular lymphocyte leukemia. Original data processing: A productive frequency of 2.59 x 10-5 was the lowest detectable. Sequenced by immunoSEQ multiplex PCR; TCRdb stores in-frame clones only, minus some. V and J calls and clone size are given by that table; D and trimming were obtained from the DNA. The sample has a few thousand clones, 60% to 85% seen once. The table lists this clone with a few counts. The sample comprised PBMCs. This clonotype was obtained from a woman between 65 and 79 years old with CD4+ T-cell large granular lymphocyte leukemia.

As DNA, the CDR3 is TGTGCCAGCAGTCCATGGACAGGGGACGCTGAAGCTTTCTTT. Its protein is CASSPWTGDAEAFF. The chain uses TRBV27 and TRBJ1-1, with TRBD1 identical over 9 bases. Trimming at V came to 5 bases and at J to 6 bases, leaving 7 bases not matched to a gene. Germline V gives CDR1 MNHEY, CDR2 SMNVEV (reference sequence). The CDR3 is 14 residues long.